The TCR beta chain described here comes from a study of radiation and T cells in renal cell carcinoma. The CDR3 consists of 11 residues. Germline loops: CDR1 MNHNS, CDR2 SASEGT. V shed 4 bases and J shed 4 bases, with 3 bases lying between them. By its share, this clone is large. TCRdb's copy holds only in-frame clones and misses some; the assay was immunoSEQ multiplex PCR. This sample yields about 14,000 clones, of which about three fifths are seen a single time; approximately 11% belongs to the top ten. Treatment indicated: treatment-naive control, cytoreductive nephrectomy. The clonotype comes from a man aged 50 to 59 with renal cell carcinoma. The material sequenced was tumor tissue, taken from a patient whose treatment was nephrectomy without radiotherapy. The chain employs TRBV6-1 and TRBJ2-3; no reliable D call. CDR3 sequence (DNA): TGTGCCAGCAGTGTGGCAGATACGCAGTATTTT. Translating gives CASSVADTQYF.